This T cell receptor (beta chain) was recorded in a study of T cells in Graves' hyperthyroidism and ophthalmopathy. On the study more broadly: Staff took peripheral blood when the initial diagnosis was made, before any treatment began.

This CDR3 contains 15 residues. V was shortened by 0 bases and J by 4 bases, with 14 bases between the two germline ends. The germline gives CDR1 GTSNPN, CDR2 SVGIG (reference sequence). RNA transcripts provided the source from which TCR beta CDR3 regions were amplified. Initially, a first-round RT-PCR of the TCR CDR3 employed the HTBI primer set. TCRdb reprocessed the multiplex PCR reads with MiXCR, giving one entry per CDR3 protein. The sample contains 350,000 to 400,000 distinct CDR3 sequences, more than 13% of which appear only once. This clonotype was seen at least ten times. This clonotype was obtained from a woman in her thirties with Graves' hyperthyroidism. The sample consisted of blood. The chain recombines TRBV30 with TRBJ2-3; D is possibly TRBD1 (6 bases). The CDR3 nucleotides are TGTGCCTGGAGTGTAAGAGGGGGACGCGCAGATACGCAGTATTTT. This codes for CAWSVRGGRADTQYF.